This T cell receptor (beta chain) was documented in a study of blood T cell repertoires in COVID-19. Study summary: PBMCs, B-cell-depleted T cells, or T cells were the source of the cDNA or gDNA that made up the material.

Looked up from germline, CDR1 is SQVTM and CDR2 is ANQGSEA. This CDR3 has 13 residues. Trimming cost V 3 bases and J 13 bases, with 16 bases left between them. Produced via immunoSEQ multiplex PCR; TCRdb's table is partial and in-frame only. The sample records 250,000 to 300,000 clones, roughly 92% being singletons. The sequence derives from a young woman with COVID-19, enrolled during active disease. Sequencing used peripheral blood. V gene TRBV29-1 combines with J gene TRBJ1-6, with D possibly TRBD1 on 5 matching bases. CDR3 residues: CSVEFFPGGPLHF. The CDR3 bases are TGCAGCGTTGAGTTCTTCCCCGGGGGGCCCCTCCACTTT.